These 14 T cell receptor beta chains were sequenced from one sample in a study of T cells after yellow fever vaccination. One entry per CDR3 protein results from TCRdb running MiXCR on the 5' RACE reads. The sample lists roughly 400,000 distinct CDR3 sequences, around a sixth occurring once. The material sequenced was PBMCs, taken before the yellow fever booster vaccination. The receptors were sampled from a man aged 18-30 years who received the YFV17D yellow fever vaccine.

This clonotype occurred a few times. This chain connects TRBV27 to TRBJ2-1; the D gene is possibly TRBD2 (6 bases). The V end lost 4 bases, the J end lost 3 bases, and 16 bases lay between the germline ends. Per the germline V gene, CDR1 is MNHEY and CDR2 is SMNVEV (reference sequence). CDR3 length: 16 residues. The CDR3 loop reads CASSSSGTGVYNEQFF. The DNA for the CDR3 is TGTGCCAGCAGTTCATCCGGGACGGGAGTCTACAATGAGCAGTTCTTC.

The chain couples TRBV7-2 to TRBJ1-6, with D tentatively TRBD1 (6 bases). The germline V gene has CDR1 SGHTA and CDR2 FQGNSA. The V end lost 7 bases, the J end lost 7 bases, and 17 bases lay between the germline ends. This CDR3 comprises 15 residues. This CDR3 is CASMPPGHPNSPLHF. CDR3 DNA sequence: TGTGCCAGCATGCCCCCGGGACATCCCAATTCACCCCTCCACTTT.

This clonotype was found once. The chain carries TRBV19 and TRBJ2-1; 8 nucleotides line up with TRBD2. The germline V gene has CDR1 LNHDA and CDR2 SQIVND (reference sequence). This CDR3 is built from 14 residues. The V segment lost 1 base and the J segment 7 bases; nucleotides outside the gene matches: 3. The chain's CDR3 is CASSIAPGGNEQFF. CDR3 DNA sequence: TGTGCCAGTAGTATAGCCCCGGGGGGGAATGAGCAGTTCTTC.

V and J are TRBV29-1 and TRBJ2-3, with TRBD2 matching over 14 bases. This CDR3 has 16 amino acids. J was trimmed by 5 bases and V by 6 bases; bases with no gene match: 10. Germline values: CDR1 SQVTM, CDR2 ANQGSEA. Here the CDR3 DNA reads TGCAGCGTGGGTGTGACTAGCGGGGGGGCCTTAGATACGCAGTATTTT. This sequence encodes CSVGVTSGGALDTQYF.

The genes are TRBV6-5 and TRBJ1-5; weak D call: TRBD1 (5 bases). Germline CDR1 MNHEY, CDR2 SVGAGI. The CDR3 is made up of 14 amino acids. Between the trimmed V and J ends, which lost 5 bases and 4 bases, there was a span of 12 bases. The CDR3 bases are TGTGCCAGCAGTAAAGGGGAATTAAATCAGCCCCAGCATTTT. As protein: CASSKGELNQPQHF.

The chain employs TRBV27 and TRBJ2-5; 11 positions match TRBD2. V shed 6 bases, J shed 8 bases, and the junction held 5 bases outside the gene matches. CDR1 MNHEY and CDR2 SMNVEV come from the germline V gene (reference sequence). The CDR3 totals 13 residues. The CDR3 reads CASSGTSGVTQYF. In DNA, the CDR3 is TGTGCCAGCAGCGGGACTAGCGGTGTAACCCAGTACTTC.

The V and J genes are TRBV12-5 and TRBJ2-3, with 7 bases that match TRBD1. J lost 5 bases, V lost 7 bases, and 9 bases had no gene match. The CDR3 has 14 amino acids. The germline V gene has CDR1 LGHNT and CDR2 FRNRAP. The CDR3 protein is CASAPTGYLDTQYF. The CDR3 nucleotides are TGTGCTAGTGCTCCGACAGGGTACTTAGATACGCAGTATTTT. Based on the CDR3 plus reference TRBV12-5 and TRBJ2-3, the full variable domain is DARVTQTPRHKVTEMGQEVTMRCQPILGHNTVFWYRQTMMQGLELLAYFRNRAPLDDSGMPKDRFSAEMPDATLATLKIQPSEPRDSAVYFCASAPTGYLDTQYFGPGTRLTVL.

Only a few counts were recorded for this clonotype. The gene calls are TRBV12-3 or TRBV12-4 and TRBJ1-6; a possible D gene is TRBD1 (6 bases). This CDR3 region has 14 residues. The V end was cut by 4 bases, the J end by 7 bases, with 11 bases between. The CDR3: CASSWGRGNSPLHF. The CDR3 nucleotides read TGTGCCAGCAGTTGGGGCAGGGGAAATTCACCCCTCCACTTT.

This clonotype is termed medium-sized. The rearrangement uses TRBV12-3 or TRBV12-4 and TRBJ1-5; 11 nucleotides line up with TRBD1. After removal of 5 bases from V and 3 bases from J, the junction contained 6 bases not matched to a gene. The CDR3 loop spans 16 amino acids. CDR3 protein: CASSQGQGVLNQPQHF. CDR3 nucleotides: TGTGCCAGCAGTCAGGGACAGGGGGTCCTCAATCAGCCCCAGCATTTT.

This clonotype was counted between two and nine times. The chain couples TRBV7-9 to TRBJ1-2; unclear D gene. Germline values: CDR1 SEHNR, CDR2 FQNEAQ (reference sequence). V lost 5 bases, J lost 5 bases, and 15 bases lay in between. The CDR3 loop spans 14 amino acids. CDR3 sequence reads: CASSPRRSNYGYTF. The CDR3 DNA sequence: TGTGCCAGCAGCCCTAGGAGGAGCAATTATGGCTACACCTTC. The entire variable domain, with the rest obtained from reference TRBV7-9 and TRBJ1-2, is as follows: DTGVSQNPRHKITKRGQNVTFRCDPISEHNRLYWYRQTLGQGPEFLTYFQNEAQLEKSRLLSDRFSAERPKGSFSTLEIQRTEQGDSAMYLCASSPRRSNYGYTFGSGTRLTVV.

This sequence joins TRBV27 and TRBJ1-2, with 11 bases aligning to TRBD1. V lost 6 bases, J lost 5 bases, and 11 bases stayed unmatched. The CDR3 spans 16 residues. The germline V gene encodes CDR1 MNHEY and CDR2 SMNVEV (reference sequence). The CDR3 nucleotides read TGTGCCAGCAGGCCCCCGGACAGGGGGCTTACGTATGGCTACACCTTC. Translated: CASRPPDRGLTYGYTF.

This clonotype occurred a few times. The gene calls are TRBV7-9 and TRBJ2-1, with D perhaps matching TRBD1 or TRBD2 (6 bases each). Germline CDR1 reads SEHNR; CDR2 reads FQNEAQ (reference sequence). This CDR3 is 15 amino acids long. V lost 4 bases to trimming and J lost 4 bases, with 14 bases between them. In DNA form, the CDR3 reads TGTGCCAGCAGCTCCCCGGGGGCACCGTACAATGAGCAGTTCTTC. As protein: CASSSPGAPYNEQFF.

This clonotype was observed a handful of times. CDR3 loop: CASSLVTSGGTDTQYF. DNA for the CDR3: TGTGCCAGCAGCTTAGTGACTAGCGGGGGGACAGATACGCAGTATTTT. The chain uses TRBV7-2 and TRBJ2-3; TRBD2 aligns across 13 bases. Losses at the gene ends were 1 base for V and 3 bases for J; bases not matched to a gene: 1. Germline-derived CDR1 and CDR2 are SGHTA and FQGNSA. The CDR3 loop spans 16 amino acids.

This clonotype was picked up a small number of times. The chain couples TRBV7-2 to TRBJ2-1; tentatively, D is TRBD2 (5 bases). The length of the CDR3 is 12 residues. Trimming removed 5 bases from V and 15 bases from J, with 17 bases in between. Germline loops: CDR1 SGHTA, CDR2 FQGNSA. The CDR3 nucleotides read TGTGCCAGCAGCGACGCACTAGGACGGCGGTTCTTC. Its protein product is CASSDALGRRFF.